This T cell receptor (beta chain) originates from a study of T cell responses to AZD1222 COVID-19 vaccine. Profiled with immunoSEQ multiplex PCR; TCRdb holds only in-frame clones, not every one. The data contain 130,000 or so clones, roughly 90% of them singletons. Points on this clone: The antigen is undetermined.

Findings and caveats of the study: Researchers report vaccine-associated CD4 TCRs spanning spike, with dominance at 160-218 and 743-854.

The sample in question was peripheral blood, obtained 28 days after the second AZD1222 dose. This sequence originates from an adult who received the AZD1222 COVID-19 vaccine.

The CDR3 DNA follows: TGTGCCAGCAGTGACTCCCCGGCGGGGGGGTTACCACGCTCCTACAATGAGCAGTTCTTC. This codes for CASSDSPAGGLPRSYNEQFF. The chain carries TRBV6-4 and TRBJ2-1; 9 positions match TRBD2. The CDR3 extends over 20 amino acids. J lost 0 bases, V lost 0 bases, and 12 bases had no gene match. Per the germline V gene, CDR1 is MRHNA and CDR2 is SNTAGT.